This TCR beta chain was recovered during a study of cytomegalovirus exposure and HLA in healthy donors. Findings of the study overall: The finding came from a later analysis; first-cohort TCR clusters tended to co-occur in the roughly 110 validation repertoires.

Here immunoSEQ multiplex PCR was the method, and the copy in TCRdb shows in-frame clones only, minus some. Among 120,000 to 150,000 clones, roughly 89% were seen once, and the ten largest hold about 3.5%. On this clone itself: Its specificity is unknown.

Among the 120 subjects of the validation cohort, separate from the approximately 670-subject first cohort, were the donors. V lost 0 bases, J lost 5 bases, and 6 bases stayed unmatched. The CDR3 length is 15 residues. Germline V gene sequence: CDR1 LNHNV, CDR2 YYDKDF (reference sequence). Sequencing was carried out using PBMCs. The chain carries TRBV15 and TRBJ1-1; TRBD1 agrees at 7 bases. The sequence came from a woman in her late teens or twenties in good health and CMV-seropositive. The chain's CDR3 is CATSRETGSATEAFF. CDR3 nucleotides: TGTGCCACCAGCAGAGAGACAGGGTCAGCAACTGAAGCTTTCTTT. The whole variable domain, remainder taken from reference TRBV15 and TRBJ1-1, is DAMVIQNPRYQVTQFGKPVTLSCSQTLNHNVMYWYQQKSSQAPKLLFHYYDKDFNNEADTPDNFQSRRPNTSFCFLDIRSPGLGDTAMYLCATSRETGSATEAFFGQGTRLTVV.